One and the same sample provided the 10 T cell receptor beta chains below, sequenced in a study of patients and donors after allogeneic stem cell transplantation. TCRdb itself ran the RT-PCR reads through MiXCR, one entry per CDR3 protein. In the table there are fewer than 95,000 distinct CDR3 sequences, 5% of which are singletons. Sequenced: blood, either unsorted or a sorted T cell fraction (not recorded which). The receptors stem from a human donor who was either an allogeneic HSCT recipient or a stem cell or donor lymphocyte infusion donor (not recorded which). It is not recorded whose cells these are; they may come from a transplant donor.

The gene calls are TRBV5-1 and TRBJ2-5; perhaps D is TRBD1 or TRBD2 (6 bases each). V was cut by 2 bases and J by 5 bases, with 16 bases left in between. The CDR3 spans 15 residues. Germline V CDR1 and CDR2: SGHRS, YFSETQ. The CDR3 is CASSLWGASGETQYF. The CDR3, as DNA: TGCGCCAGCAGCTTATGGGGGGCCTCCGGGGAGACCCAGTACTTC.

This clonotype was detected ten times or more. The gene calls are TRBV7-6 and TRBJ2-2, with D tentatively TRBD1 or TRBD2 (5 bases each). V gave up 4 bases and J gave up 6 bases, with 24 bases separating them. The CDR3 is made up of 18 amino acids. The germline V gene has CDR1 SGHVS and CDR2 FNYEAQ. CDR3 DNA sequence: TGTGCCAGCAGCTACGGATTACTAACTGGGCAGGGACCCGGGGAGCTGTTTTTT. Amino acids: CASSYGLLTGQGPGELFF. The full variable domain, completed using reference TRBV7-6 and TRBJ2-2, is GAGVSQSPRYKVTKRGQDVALRCDPISGHVSLYWYRQALGQGPEFLTYFNYEAQQDKSGLPNDRFSAERPEGSISTLTIQRTEQRDSAMYRCASSYGLLTGQGPGELFFGEGSRLTVL.

At least ten counts were recorded for this clonotype. The chain carries TRBV20-1 and TRBJ1-2; D ambiguous. This CDR3 is 12 amino acids long. The germline gives CDR1 DFQATT, CDR2 SNEGSKA (reference sequence). V lost 2 bases and J lost 1, with 5 bases in between. DNA of the CDR3: TGCAGTGCTAGACAGCATAACTATGGCTACACCTTC. Protein: CSARQHNYGYTF.

CDR3 loop: CSASDSSSLSTEAFF. DNA of the CDR3: TGCAGTGCTAGCGACAGCTCAAGCCTTTCCACTGAAGCTTTCTTT. The rearrangement uses TRBV20-1 and TRBJ1-1; D perhaps matches TRBD1 (5 bases). The CDR3 sequence is 15 residues long. Trimming left V 3 bases short and J 4 bases short, with 18 bases between. Germline assignment: CDR1 DFQATT and CDR2 SNEGSKA (reference sequence).

This chain links TRBV20-1 with TRBJ1-2; D gene uncertain. This CDR3 contains 11 residues. Trimming removed 4 bases from V and 4 bases from J, with 7 bases in between. Germline CDR1 reads DFQATT; CDR2 reads SNEGSKA (reference sequence). CDR3 sequence: CSATASYGYTF. CDR3 DNA: TGCAGTGCTACTGCAAGCTATGGCTACACCTTC.

The chain recombines TRBV3-1 with TRBJ2-7; D not resolved. There are 14 residues in the CDR3. Trimming left V 1 base short and J 3 bases short, with 10 bases between. Germline V gene data show CDR1 as LGHDT and CDR2 as YNNKEL (reference sequence). CDR3 residues: CASSQVIGNYEQYF. CDR3 DNA sequence: TGTGCCAGCAGCCAAGTCATAGGGAACTACGAGCAGTACTTC.

The CDR3 spells CASSLDVGQGNYEQYF. For the CDR3, the DNA is TGCGCCAGCAGCTTGGATGTTGGACAGGGAAACTACGAGCAGTACTTC. This chain uses TRBV5-1 with TRBJ2-7; TRBD1 matches 8 bases. Germline lookup yields CDR1 SGHRS and CDR2 YFSETQ. This CDR3 region has 16 residues. V shed 0 bases and J 3 bases; nucleotides not matched to a gene: 8.

At least ten counts were recorded for this clonotype. The CDR3 region has the DNA TGCGCCAGCAGCTCGGGGGACAGTGCCGGTTTAGAGCAGTACTTC. Translation: CASSSGDSAGLEQYF. The rearrangement joins TRBV5-1 to TRBJ2-7; a weak D match, TRBD1 (7 bases). V lost 3 bases to trimming and J lost 7 bases, with 20 bases between them. Germline V gene data show CDR1 as SGHRS and CDR2 as YFSETQ. The CDR3 covers 15 residues.

This chain joins TRBV20-1 and TRBJ2-5, with D perhaps matching TRBD2 (6 bases). The germline gives CDR1 DFQATT, CDR2 SNEGSKA (reference sequence). The V end lost 6 bases, the J end lost 1 base, and 18 bases lay between the germline ends. This CDR3 is built from 15 residues. CDR3 amino acids: CSAPVIGDFQETQYF. In DNA form, the CDR3 reads TGCAGTGCCCCGGTGATTGGGGACTTCCAAGAGACCCAGTACTTC.

The sample holds many counts of this clonotype. This chain joins TRBV20-1 and TRBJ1-2; 8 nucleotides agree with TRBD1. The CDR3 has 14 amino acids. Per the germline V gene, CDR1 is DFQATT and CDR2 is SNEGSKA (reference sequence). V was clipped by 4 bases and J by 8 bases; unmatched bases: 12. The DNA of the CDR3 is TGCAGTGCTACCACAGGGGGAGGGAAGATCGGCTACACCTTC. Protein: CSATTGGGKIGYTF.